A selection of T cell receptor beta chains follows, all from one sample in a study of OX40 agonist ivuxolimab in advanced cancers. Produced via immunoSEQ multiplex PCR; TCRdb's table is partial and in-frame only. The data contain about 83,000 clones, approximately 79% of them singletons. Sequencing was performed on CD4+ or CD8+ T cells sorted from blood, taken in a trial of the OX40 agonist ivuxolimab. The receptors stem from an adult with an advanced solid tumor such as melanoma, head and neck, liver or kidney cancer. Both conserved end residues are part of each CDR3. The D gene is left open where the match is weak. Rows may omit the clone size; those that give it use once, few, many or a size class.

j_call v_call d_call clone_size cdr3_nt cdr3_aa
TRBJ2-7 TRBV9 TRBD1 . TGTGCCAGCAGCCCCGCCGGGACAGGGGGTATCGGCGAGCAGTACTTC CASSPAGTGGIGEQYF
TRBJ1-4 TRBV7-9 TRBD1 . TGTGCCAGCAGCCCCGACAGGGGGTTTGAAAAACTGTTTTTT CASSPDRGFEKLFF
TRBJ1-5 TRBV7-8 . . TGTGCCAGCAGCTCCAGGACCGTCAATCAGCCCCAGCATTTT CASSSRTVNQPQHF
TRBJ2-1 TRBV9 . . TGTGCCAGCAGCCCATTGGACCTCAAGGGCAATGAGCAGTTCTTC CASSPLDLKGNEQFF
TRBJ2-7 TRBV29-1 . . TGCAGCGGATGGAGGGGAGACTACGAGCAGTACTTC CSGWRGDYEQYF
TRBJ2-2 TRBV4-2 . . TGTGCCACTTACTACAGGGATTCCGGGGAGCTGTTTTTT CATYYRDSGELFF
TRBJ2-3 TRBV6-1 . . TGTGCCAGCAGTGCTGCATCCACAGATACGCAGTATTTT CASSAASTDTQYF
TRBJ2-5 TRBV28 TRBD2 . TGTGCCAGCACCGATAGCGGGGGACGGGAGACCCAGTACTTC CASTDSGGRETQYF
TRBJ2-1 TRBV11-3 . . TGTGCCAGCAGCCCGGAGGCCAGGGTGGGTGAGCAGTTCTTC CASSPEARVGEQFF
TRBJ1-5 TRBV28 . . TGTGCCAGCCAGAAACTCAGGGGCCGAGGCAATCAGCCCCAGCATTTT CASQKLRGRGNQPQHF
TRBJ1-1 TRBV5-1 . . TGCGCCAGCAGCTGGGGCACCGCGAACACTGAAGCTTTCTTT CASSWGTANTEAFF
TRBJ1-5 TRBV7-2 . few TGTGCCAGCAGCAATACTCGGCAGCCCCAGCATTTT CASSNTRQPQHF
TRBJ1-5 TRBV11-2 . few TGTGCCAGCAGCTTAGATCCGGGGAGCAATCAGCCCCAGCATTTT CASSLDPGSNQPQHF
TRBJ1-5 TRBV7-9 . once TGTGCCAGCAGCTTAGATGGGGCAGGGGAGCAGCCCCAGCATTTT CASSLDGAGEQPQHF
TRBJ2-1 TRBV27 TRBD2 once TGTGCCAGCACCATACTAGCGGGGGGAACCTACAATGAGCAGTTCTTC CASTILAGGTYNEQFF
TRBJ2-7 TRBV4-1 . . TGCGCCAGCAGTCTCGACAGCGAGCAGTACTTC CASSLDSEQYF
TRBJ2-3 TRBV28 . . TGTGCCAGCAGTTTTGCGGCAGGGAGCACAGATACGCAGTATTTT CASSFAAGSTDTQYF
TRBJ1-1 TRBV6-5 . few TGTGCCAGCAGTTACTCCATGGGCACTGAAGCTTTCTTT CASSYSMGTEAFF
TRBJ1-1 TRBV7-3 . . TGTGCCAGCAGCCCGGGCATATTCATGAACACTGAAGCTTTCTTT CASSPGIFMNTEAFF
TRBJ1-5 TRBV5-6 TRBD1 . TGTGCCAGCAGCGTAGGGACAGGGCAACAGCCCCAGCATTTT CASSVGTGQQPQHF
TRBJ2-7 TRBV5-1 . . TGCGCCAGCAGCTCAGGGACCGCCACCTACGAGCAGTACTTC CASSSGTATYEQYF